Below, 16 T cell receptor beta chains from the same sample are listed, as sequenced in a study of PD-L1 blockade in urothelial cancer. Libraries were prepared by immunoSEQ multiplex PCR; TCRdb keeps only in-frame clonotypes and omits some of them. The profile shows tens of thousands of clones, less than 90% of them singletons. The material was PBMCs, obtained around atezolizumab (anti-PD-L1) treatment. The receptors shown here come from a man aged 70-80 years with urothelial cancer.

The chain links TRBV5-1 to TRBJ2-5; maybe TRBD2 (6 bases). CDR1 SGHRS and CDR2 YFSETQ come from the germline V gene. This CDR3 is built from 14 residues. Trimming shortened V by 4 bases and J by 0 bases, and 10 bases separated the two germline ends. CDR3 in amino acids: CASSLEGNQETQYF. Written as DNA, the CDR3 is TGCGCCAGCAGCCTGGAGGGGAACCAAGAGACCCAGTACTTC.

This chain uses TRBV2 with TRBJ1-1; 9 bases are shared with TRBD1. The CDR3 loop spans 17 amino acids. Trimming took 4 bases from V and 1 from J; bases not matched to a gene: 10. The V gene's germline CDR1 is SNHLY and CDR2 FYNNEI. CDR3 nucleotide sequence: TGTGCCAGCAGTGGCCCCACGGGACAGGGTACGAACACTGAAGCTTTCTTT. It is translated as CASSGPTGQGTNTEAFF. The complete variable domain, with remaining parts taken from reference TRBV2 and TRBJ1-1, reads EPEVTQTPSHQVTQMGQEVILRCVPISNHLYFYWYRQILGQKVEFLVSFYNNEISEKSEIFDDQFSVERPDGSNFTLKIRSTKLEDSAMYFCASSGPTGQGTNTEAFFGQGTRLTVV.

Only a few counts were recorded for this clone. The chain combines TRBV6-1 with TRBJ1-2, with D unresolved. This CDR3 has 14 residues. V shed 4 bases and J shed 4 bases, with 13 bases lying between them. Germline CDR1 MNHNS, CDR2 SASEGT. CDR3 DNA sequence: TGTGCCAGCAGTGGACCCCGGAGGCCCTATGGCTACACCTTC. It specifies CASSGPRRPYGYTF.

The J gene is TRBJ2-7, the V gene TRBV5-6; 9 bases align to TRBD1. Trimming at V came to 3 bases and at J to 2 bases, leaving 6 bases not matched to a gene. This CDR3 is 15 amino acids long. Germline V gives CDR1 SGHDT, CDR2 YYEEEE. The CDR3, as DNA: TGTGCCAGCAGCTCCCCGGGACAGGGTACCTACGAGCAGTACTTC. Its translation: CASSSPGQGTYEQYF.

The rearrangement uses TRBV11-2 and TRBJ2-7; TRBD1 matches at 11 bases. Germline V gene sequence: CDR1 SGHAT, CDR2 FQNNGV. V lost 4 bases, J lost 3 bases, and 5 bases stayed unmatched. CDR3 length equals 15 residues. The CDR3 region has the DNA TGTGCCAGCAGCTCATGGACAGGGGGCTTCTACGAGCAGTACTTC. Translation gives CASSSWTGGFYEQYF.

The chain is built from TRBV28 and TRBJ1-3; unclear D gene. Germline assignment: CDR1 MDHEN and CDR2 SYDVKM. This CDR3 is built from 15 residues. V dropped 6 bases and J dropped 0 bases, with 12 bases sitting between them. DNA of the CDR3: TGTGCCAGCAGACAAGACGGAGGCTCTGGAAACACCATATATTTT. Protein product: CASRQDGGSGNTIYF. Using reference TRBV28 and TRBJ1-3 for the parts outside the CDR3, the full variable domain is DVKVTQSSRYLVKRTGEKVFLECVQDMDHENMFWYRQDPGLGLRLIYFSYDVKMKEKGDIPEGYSVSREKKERFSLILESASTNQTSMYLCASRQDGGSGNTIYFGEGSWLTVV.

This clone turned up a few times. This chain uses TRBV4-1 with TRBJ2-1; 12 bases line up with TRBD2. CDR1 is MGHRA, CDR2 YSYEKL, per germline. V gave up 3 bases and J gave up 5 bases; unmatched junction bases: 5. The CDR3 totals 16 residues. In nucleotides, the CDR3 is TGCGCCAGCAGCCACCGACTAGCGGGAGCGAACAATGAGCAGTTCTTC. It is translated as CASSHRLAGANNEQFF.

As to this clone: Other DNA variants within this sample encode the same CDR3. CDR3 in amino acids: CASSLRLAGGNEQFF. The CDR3, as DNA: TGTGCCAGCAGCCTACGACTAGCCGGAGGTAATGAGCAGTTCTTC. V usage is TRBV7-9 and J usage is TRBJ2-1, with 7 bases aligning to TRBD2. The CDR3 contains 15 residues. The V gene end was trimmed by 5 bases and the J gene end by 7 bases; junction bases not matched to a gene: 11. In germline, CDR1 is SEHNR, CDR2 FQNEAQ (reference sequence). Supplemented by reference TRBV7-9 and TRBJ2-1, the full variable domain reads DTGVSQNPRHKITKRGQNVTFRCDPISEHNRLYWYRQTLGQGPEFLTYFQNEAQLEKSRLLSDRFSAERPKGSFSTLEIQRTEQGDSAMYLCASSLRLAGGNEQFFGPGTRLTVL.

The rearrangement joins TRBV27 to TRBJ2-5, with D possibly being TRBD1 (6 bases). V lost 8 bases, J lost 4 bases, and 26 bases lay in between. The CDR3 spans 17 residues. Germline CDR1 and CDR2: MNHEY and SMNVEV (reference sequence). The CDR3 nucleotides are TGTGCCAGCGGAAACAGGGCACTTACGACCTCGAGAGAGACCCAGTACTTC. This gives the protein CASGNRALTTSRETQYF.

The J gene is TRBJ2-3, the V gene TRBV9; TRBD2 might be the D (6 bases). In germline, CDR1 is SGDLS, CDR2 YYNGEE. CDR3 length equals 15 residues. V lost 4 bases to trimming and J lost 1 base, with 13 bases between them. The CDR3 loop is CASSRREGGTDTQYF. CDR3 nucleotides: TGTGCCAGCAGCAGGAGGGAAGGCGGCACAGATACGCAGTATTTT.

V usage is TRBV28 and J usage is TRBJ2-7, with 8 bases matching TRBD1. CDR1 is MDHEN and CDR2 is SYDVKM in the germline V gene. Trimming removed 4 bases from V and 2 bases from J; junction bases left unmatched: 1. The CDR3 spans 13 residues. The CDR3 here is CASSWDRTYEQYF. The CDR3 coding sequence is TGTGCCAGCAGTTGGGACAGGACCTACGAGCAGTACTTC. Filled out from reference TRBV28 and TRBJ2-7, the complete variable domain reads DVKVTQSSRYLVKRTGEKVFLECVQDMDHENMFWYRQDPGLGLRLIYFSYDVKMKEKGDIPEGYSVSREKKERFSLILESASTNQTSMYLCASSWDRTYEQYFGPGTRLTVT.

Here the CDR3 reads CASGLVLNSTATYGYTF. The CDR3 region has the DNA TGTGCTAGTGGTTTGGTCCTCAATTCGACAGCTACCTATGGCTACACCTTC. The V call is TRBV12-5, the J call TRBJ1-2, with D perhaps matching TRBD1 (5 bases). The V and J ends lost 0 bases and 4 bases respectively, with 18 bases between them. Per the germline V gene, CDR1 is LGHNT and CDR2 is FRNRAP. The CDR3 spans 17 residues. Looking up the rest from reference TRBV12-5 and TRBJ1-2 gives the full variable domain: DARVTQTPRHKVTEMGQEVTMRCQPILGHNTVFWYRQTMMQGLELLAYFRNRAPLDDSGMPKDRFSAEMPDATLATLKIQPSEPRDSAVYFCASGLVLNSTATYGYTFGSGTRLTVV.

The chain joins TRBV5-6 to TRBJ2-5, with D maybe TRBD1 (6 bases). CDR3 length: 12 amino acids. V was pared by 2 bases and J by 9 bases, with 11 bases between. CDR1 SGHDT and CDR2 YYEEEE come from the germline V gene. In nucleotides, the CDR3 is TGTGCCAGCAGCTTTAGGACAGTGGCCCAGTACTTC. Translation: CASSFRTVAQYF.

This clone was picked up a small number of times. The chain joins TRBV10-2 to TRBJ2-5; a possible D gene is TRBD2 (7 bases). The CDR3 is 15 residues long. CDR1 and CDR2 (germline): WSHSY, SAAADI. Trimming took 0 bases from V and 3 from J, leaving 11 bases between them. The CDR3 DNA is TGCGCCAGCAGTGAGTCGGGGGGGGCCAAAGAGACCCAGTACTTC. It specifies CASSESGGAKETQYF.

The rearrangement joins TRBV5-1 to TRBJ2-2; 11 bases are shared with TRBD2. The CDR3 runs 16 residues. Per germline, CDR1 SGHRS and CDR2 YFSETQ. Trimming cost V 5 bases and J 2 bases; bases outside gene matches: 5. Here the CDR3 reads CASRTLAGGNTGELFF. As DNA, the CDR3 is TGCGCCAGCAGGACTCTAGCGGGAGGAAACACCGGGGAGCTGTTTTTT.

J is TRBJ2-6 and V is TRBV9; perhaps TRBD2 as D (6 bases). With 7 bases removed from V and 2 bases from J, the gap between germline ends came to 10 bases. There are 14 residues in the CDR3. CDR1 is SGDLS, CDR2 YYNGEE, per germline. The CDR3 sequence: CASGRGTGANVLTF. CDR3 DNA: TGTGCCAGCGGTCGGGGGACTGGGGCCAACGTCCTGACTTTC.